This T cell receptor (beta chain) was documented in a study of identical twins. Study-level findings and limits: Twin-shared out-of-frame alpha sequences were enriched for low generation probability. Insertion counts were lower in abundant cord blood beta clonotypes, a trend that memory repertoires did not show. Sequences that were beta out-of-frame showed weaker excess twin sharing.

TCRdb itself ran the 5' RACE reads through MiXCR, one entry per CDR3 protein. The sample carries hundreds of thousands of distinct CDR3 sequences, about 12% recorded once. Comments on this clonotype: Its target is not known.

The same specimen was also included in a second study, on yellow fever vaccine responses in identical twins. This second study notes: Twins reportedly appeared to share part of their vaccine T cell response while keeping part individual.

This receptor was taken from a young woman in good health. Material: PBMCs.

The CDR3 nucleotides are TGTGCCAGCTCACCAATGGACTCAGCCTACAATGAGCAGTTCTTC. This gives the protein CASSPMDSAYNEQFF. The J gene is TRBJ2-1, the V gene TRBV18, with D possibly TRBD2 on 5 matching bases. Trimming shortened V by 2 bases and J by 2 bases, and 10 bases separated the two germline ends. CDR3 length equals 15 residues. CDR1 is KGHSH and CDR2 is LQKENI in the germline V gene.